These 4 T cell receptor beta chains originate from one sample sequenced in a study of beta chain features in type 1 diabetes. The investigators reverse transcribed all of the isolated RNA, so they sequenced expressed TCRB transcripts. Profiling relied on immunoSEQ multiplex PCR, and the TCRdb table lists in-frame clones only, not all of them. The repertoire holds 200,000 to 250,000 clones, with roughly 13% as singletons. Sequencing was carried out using naive CD4+ T cells from blood. These receptor sequences come from a woman aged 35 to 49 in good health.

The genes are TRBV18 and TRBJ2-3, with TRBD1 identical over 7 bases. This CDR3 region has 15 residues. The germline V gene has CDR1 KGHSH and CDR2 LQKENI. The ends lost 6 bases at V and 0 bases at J; junction bases unmatched: 6. The CDR3 region is CASSSGTASTDTQYF. In DNA, the CDR3 is TGTGCCAGCTCCTCCGGGACAGCTAGCACAGATACGCAGTATTTT.

This clone has just a few counts. The chain employs TRBV5-4 and TRBJ1-4; perhaps TRBD1 as D (6 bases). Per germline, CDR1 SGHNT and CDR2 YYREEE (reference sequence). Trimming cost V 4 bases and J 8 bases, with 18 bases left between them. The CDR3 spans 15 residues. The CDR3: CASSRFRGAPEKLFF. CDR3 bases: TGTGCCAGCAGCCGGTTCAGGGGCGCCCCCGAAAAACTGTTTTTT. The full variable domain, completed using reference TRBV5-4 and TRBJ1-4, is ETGVTQSPTHLIKTRGQQVTLRCSSQSGHNTVSWYQQALGQGPQFIFQYYREEENGRGNFPPRFSGLQFPNYSSELNVNALELDDSALYLCASSRFRGAPEKLFFGSGTQLSVL.

The rearrangement joins TRBV6-5 to TRBJ1-4; TRBD1 might be the D (5 bases). The CDR3 length is 15 residues. Trimming took 0 bases from V and 6 from J, leaving 11 bases between them. The germline gives CDR1 MNHEY, CDR2 SVGAGI. CDR3 region: CASSYSSREDEKLFF. For the CDR3, the DNA is TGTGCCAGCAGTTACTCATCCAGGGAAGATGAAAAACTGTTTTTT.

This chain joins TRBV5-4 and TRBJ2-5; no reliable D call. Germline CDR1 is SGHNT and CDR2 is YYREEE (reference sequence). CDR3 size: 13 residues. Trimming removed 1 base at V and 3 bases at J, with 7 bases between. The CDR3 sequence: CASSLSTEETQYF. CDR3 bases: TGTGCCAGCAGCTTGTCGACTGAAGAGACCCAGTACTTC.